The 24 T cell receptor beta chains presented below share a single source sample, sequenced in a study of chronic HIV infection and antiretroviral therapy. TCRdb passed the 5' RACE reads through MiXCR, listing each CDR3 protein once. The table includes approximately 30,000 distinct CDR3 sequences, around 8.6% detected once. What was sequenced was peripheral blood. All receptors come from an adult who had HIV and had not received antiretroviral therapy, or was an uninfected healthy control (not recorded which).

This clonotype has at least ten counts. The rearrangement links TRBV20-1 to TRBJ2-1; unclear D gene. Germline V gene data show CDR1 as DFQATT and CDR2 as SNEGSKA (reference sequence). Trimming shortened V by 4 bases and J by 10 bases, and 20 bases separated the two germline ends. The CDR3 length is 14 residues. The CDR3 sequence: CSATGRALSIEQFF. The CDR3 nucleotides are TGCAGTGCTACCGGACGGGCACTGAGCATCGAGCAGTTCTTC.

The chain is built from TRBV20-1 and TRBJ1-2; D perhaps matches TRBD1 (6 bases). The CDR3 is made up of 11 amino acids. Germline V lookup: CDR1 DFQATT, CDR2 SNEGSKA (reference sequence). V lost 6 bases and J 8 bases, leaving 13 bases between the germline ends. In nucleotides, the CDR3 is TGCAGTGCCAAACAGGGTGCCGGCTACACCTTC. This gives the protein CSAKQGAGYTF.

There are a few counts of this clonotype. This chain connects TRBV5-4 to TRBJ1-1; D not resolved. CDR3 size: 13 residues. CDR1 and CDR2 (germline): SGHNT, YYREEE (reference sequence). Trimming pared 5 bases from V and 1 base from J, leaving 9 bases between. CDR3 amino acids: CASRVETNTEAFF. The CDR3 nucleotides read TGTGCCAGCAGGGTAGAAACGAACACTGAAGCTTTCTTT.

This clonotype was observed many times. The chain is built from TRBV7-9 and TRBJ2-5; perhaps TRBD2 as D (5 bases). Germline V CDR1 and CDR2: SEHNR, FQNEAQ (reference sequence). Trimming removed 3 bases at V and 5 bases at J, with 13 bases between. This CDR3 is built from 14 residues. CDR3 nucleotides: TGTGCCAGCAGCTTTACGGGGAGCTCGGAGACCCAGTACTTC. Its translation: CASSFTGSSETQYF.

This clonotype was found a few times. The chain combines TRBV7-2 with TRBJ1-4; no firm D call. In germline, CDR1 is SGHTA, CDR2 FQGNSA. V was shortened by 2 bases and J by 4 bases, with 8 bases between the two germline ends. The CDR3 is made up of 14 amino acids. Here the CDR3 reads CASSLRVDNEKLFF. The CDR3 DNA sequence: TGTGCCAGCAGCTTAAGGGTGGATAATGAAAAACTGTTTTTT.

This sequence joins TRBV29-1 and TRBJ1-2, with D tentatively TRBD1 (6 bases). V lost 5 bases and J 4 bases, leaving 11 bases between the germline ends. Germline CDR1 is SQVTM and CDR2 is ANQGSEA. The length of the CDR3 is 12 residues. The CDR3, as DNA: TGCAGCGTTCTATCGGACAGCTATGGCTACACCTTC. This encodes CSVLSDSYGYTF.

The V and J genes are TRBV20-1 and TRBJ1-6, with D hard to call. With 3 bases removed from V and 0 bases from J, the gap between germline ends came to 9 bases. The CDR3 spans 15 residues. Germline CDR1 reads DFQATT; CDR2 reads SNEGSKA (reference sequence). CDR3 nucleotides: TGCAGTGCTAGCCAGGAGAGCTCCTATAATTCACCCCTCCACTTT. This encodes CSASQESSYNSPLHF.

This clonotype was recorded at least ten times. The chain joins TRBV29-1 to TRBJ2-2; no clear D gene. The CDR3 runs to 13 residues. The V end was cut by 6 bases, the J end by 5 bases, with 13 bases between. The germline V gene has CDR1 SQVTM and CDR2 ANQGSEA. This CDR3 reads CSVTMWGTGELFF. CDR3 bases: TGCAGCGTAACCATGTGGGGTACCGGGGAGCTGTTTTTT.

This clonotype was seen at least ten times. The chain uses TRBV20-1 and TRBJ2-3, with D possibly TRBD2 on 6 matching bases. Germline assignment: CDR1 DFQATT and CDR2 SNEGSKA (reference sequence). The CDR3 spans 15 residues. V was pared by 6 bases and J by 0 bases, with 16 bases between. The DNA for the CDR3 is TGCAGTGCCGAAAGCCTAGCGTTAAGCACAGATACGCAGTATTTT. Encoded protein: CSAESLALSTDTQYF.

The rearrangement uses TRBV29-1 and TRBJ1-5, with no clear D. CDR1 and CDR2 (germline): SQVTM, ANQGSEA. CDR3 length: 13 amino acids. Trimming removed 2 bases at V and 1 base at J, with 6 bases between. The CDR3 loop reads CSVENGSNQPQHF. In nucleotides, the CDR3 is TGCAGCGTTGAAAATGGCAGCAATCAGCCCCAGCATTTT.

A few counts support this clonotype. This CDR3 is CSVEGTGAYNEQFF. For the CDR3, the DNA is TGCAGCGTCGAGGGGACAGGGGCCTACAATGAGCAGTTCTTC. This chain links TRBV29-1 with TRBJ2-1, with 10 bases that match TRBD1. Germline CDR1 is SQVTM and CDR2 is ANQGSEA. J gave up 2 bases and V 6 bases, and 4 bases lay outside the gene matches. The CDR3 consists of 14 residues.

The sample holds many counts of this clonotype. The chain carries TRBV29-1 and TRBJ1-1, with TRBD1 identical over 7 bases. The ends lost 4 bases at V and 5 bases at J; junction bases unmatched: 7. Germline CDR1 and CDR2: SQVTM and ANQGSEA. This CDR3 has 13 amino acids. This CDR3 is CSVGPGQLTEAFF. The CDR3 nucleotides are TGCAGCGTTGGACCGGGACAGCTTACTGAAGCTTTCTTT.

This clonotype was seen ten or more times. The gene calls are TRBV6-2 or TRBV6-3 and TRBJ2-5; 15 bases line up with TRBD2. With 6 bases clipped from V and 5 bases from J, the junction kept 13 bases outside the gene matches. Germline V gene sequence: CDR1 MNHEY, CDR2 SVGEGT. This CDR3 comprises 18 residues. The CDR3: CASSLPGLAGGVGETQYF. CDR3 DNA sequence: TGTGCCAGCAGCTTACCGGGACTAGCGGGAGGAGTAGGGGAGACCCAGTACTTC.

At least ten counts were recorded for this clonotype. CDR3 sequence: CASSEAWAGGFNEQFF. As DNA, the CDR3 is TGTGCCAGCAGTGAAGCCTGGGCAGGGGGTTTCAATGAGCAGTTCTTC. V is TRBV6-1 and J is TRBJ2-1; 7 bases match TRBD1. Germline values: CDR1 MNHNS, CDR2 SASEGT. The CDR3 runs to 16 residues. After removal of 0 bases from V and 6 bases from J, the junction contained 8 bases not matched to a gene.

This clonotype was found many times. The DNA for the CDR3 is TGCGCCAGCAGCTTTACGGGACAGGGGGACAATGAGCAGTTCTTC. This codes for CASSFTGQGDNEQFF. The chain uses TRBV5-1 and TRBJ2-1, with TRBD1 matching over 11 bases. CDR3 length: 15 amino acids. The germline gives CDR1 SGHRS, CDR2 YFSETQ. The ends lost 2 bases at V and 5 bases at J; junction bases unmatched: 3.

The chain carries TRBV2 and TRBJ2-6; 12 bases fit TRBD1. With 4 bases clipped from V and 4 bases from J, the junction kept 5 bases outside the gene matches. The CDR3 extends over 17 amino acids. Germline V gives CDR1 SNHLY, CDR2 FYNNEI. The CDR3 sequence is CASSAGTGGAGANVLTF. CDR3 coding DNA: TGTGCCAGCAGTGCCGGGACAGGGGGCGCCGGGGCCAACGTCCTGACTTTC.

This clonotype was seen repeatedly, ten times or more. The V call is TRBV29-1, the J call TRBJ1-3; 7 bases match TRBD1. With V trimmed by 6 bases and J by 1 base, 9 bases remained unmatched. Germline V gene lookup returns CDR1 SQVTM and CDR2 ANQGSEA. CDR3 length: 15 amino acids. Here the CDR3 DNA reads TGCAGCGTCGCTCTCAACAGGGGATCTGGAAACACCATATATTTT. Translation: CSVALNRGSGNTIYF.

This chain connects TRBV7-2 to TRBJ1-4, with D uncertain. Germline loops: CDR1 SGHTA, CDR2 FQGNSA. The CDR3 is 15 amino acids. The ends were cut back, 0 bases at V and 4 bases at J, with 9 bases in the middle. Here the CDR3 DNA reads TGTGCCAGCAGCTTAGCGGCAGATTATAATGAAAAACTGTTTTTT. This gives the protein CASSLAADYNEKLFF.

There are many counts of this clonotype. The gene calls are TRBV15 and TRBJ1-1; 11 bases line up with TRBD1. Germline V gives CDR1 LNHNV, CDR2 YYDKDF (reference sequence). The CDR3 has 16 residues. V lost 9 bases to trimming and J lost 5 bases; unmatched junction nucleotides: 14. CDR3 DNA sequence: TGTGCCACGAGGGATCCTTATGGACAGGGGGCGACTGAAGCTTTCTTT. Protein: CATRDPYGQGATEAFF.

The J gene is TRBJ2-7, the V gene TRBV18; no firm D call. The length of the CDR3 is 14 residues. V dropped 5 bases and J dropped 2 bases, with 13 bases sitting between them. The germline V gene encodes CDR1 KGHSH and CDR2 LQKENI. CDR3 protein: CASSLLMETYEQYF. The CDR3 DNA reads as TGTGCCAGCTCATTGTTGATGGAGACCTACGAGCAGTACTTC. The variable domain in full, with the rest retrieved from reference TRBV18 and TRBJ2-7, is NAGVMQNPRHLVRRRGQEARLRCSPMKGHSHVYWYRQLPEEGLKFMVYLQKENIIDESGMPKERFSAEFPKEGPSILRIQQVVRGDSAAYFCASSLLMETYEQYFGPGTRLTVT.

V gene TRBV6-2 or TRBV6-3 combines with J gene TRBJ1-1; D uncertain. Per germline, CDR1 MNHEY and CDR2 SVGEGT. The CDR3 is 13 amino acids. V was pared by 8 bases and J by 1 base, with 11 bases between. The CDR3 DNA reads TGTGCCAGCGGCTTGGCGCCGAACACTGAAGCTTTCTTT. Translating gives CASGLAPNTEAFF.

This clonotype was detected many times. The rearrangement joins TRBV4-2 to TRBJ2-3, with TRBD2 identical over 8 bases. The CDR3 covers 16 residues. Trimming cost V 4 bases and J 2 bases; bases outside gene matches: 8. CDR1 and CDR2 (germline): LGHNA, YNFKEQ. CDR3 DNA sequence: TGTGCCAGCAGCCCCGGACTAGCTGATTCCACAGATACGCAGTATTTT. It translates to CASSPGLADSTDTQYF.

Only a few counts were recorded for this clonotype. The CDR3 DNA sequence: TGTGCCAGCAGCCATGTCCGGGACTCGTTGGAGTATTTT. Its protein is CASSHVRDSLEYF. This rearrangement joins TRBV4-2 to TRBJ2-3, with D perhaps TRBD2 (6 bases). CDR3 length equals 13 residues. Looked up from germline, CDR1 is LGHNA and CDR2 is YNFKEQ. V was shortened by 3 bases and J by 13 bases, with 17 bases between the two germline ends.

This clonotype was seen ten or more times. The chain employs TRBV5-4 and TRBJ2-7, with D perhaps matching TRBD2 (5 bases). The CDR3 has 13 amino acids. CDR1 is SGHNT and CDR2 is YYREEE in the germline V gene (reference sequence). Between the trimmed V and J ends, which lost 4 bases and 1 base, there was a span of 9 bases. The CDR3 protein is CASSLLESYEQYF. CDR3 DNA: TGTGCCAGCAGCCTACTAGAATCCTACGAGCAGTACTTC.